This is a list of T cell receptor beta chains from one sample in a study of post-analysis software for immune sequencing data. TCRdb itself ran the PCR reads through MiXCR, one entry per CDR3 protein. Of some 500,000 distinct CDR3 sequences listed, around 40% are singletons. The material sequenced was blood. Receptor source: a girl aged 10 to 17 with multiple sclerosis. The CDR3 runs from the conserved cysteine through the conserved F or W. A D gene is named only where the DNA matches it firmly. Where a row states a size, it is once, few, many or the class of an expanded clone; other rows omit it.

abundance,d_gene,v_gene,j_gene,CDR3aa,CDR3nt
.,.,TRBV5-6,TRBJ2-7,CASSFPAVQGPYEQYF,TGTGCCAGCAGCTTCCCCGCTGTACAGGGTCCCTACGAGCAGTACTTC
.,TRBD1,TRBV4-1,TRBJ2-7,CASSQRVNGQAVQEQYF,TGCGCCAGCAGCCAGCGAGTTAATGGACAGGCAGTTCAAGAGCAGTACTTC
.,TRBD1,TRBV12-3/TRBV12-4,TRBJ2-5,CASSWTGEQETQYF,TGTGCCAGCAGTTGGACAGGGGAACAAGAGACCCAGTACTTC
.,.,TRBV20-1,TRBJ2-7,CSAWGRDYEQYF,TGCAGTGCTTGGGGCAGGGACTACGAGCAGTACTTC
.,.,TRBV10-3,TRBJ2-3,CAISESMMSNTQYF,TGTGCCATCAGTGAGTCGATGATGAGTAATACGCAGTATTTT
few,TRBD1,TRBV6-5,TRBJ1-2,CASSAGTGGDGGYTF,TGTGCCAGCAGTGCCGGGACAGGGGGCGATGGGGGCTACACCTTC
.,.,TRBV7-2,TRBJ2-3,CASSTESTDTQYF,TGTGCCAGCTCGACAGAAAGCACAGATACGCAGTATTTT
.,TRBD1,TRBV5-1,TRBJ1-2,CASSLVGGSGYTF,TGCGCCAGCAGCTTGGTAGGGGGCAGTGGCTACACCTTC
.,.,TRBV7-3,TRBJ2-2,CASSLTPGDDGELFF,TGTGCCAGCAGCTTAACGCCAGGGGATGACGGGGAGCTGTTTTTT
few,.,TRBV20-1,TRBJ2-7,CSALIAARKNEQYF,TGCAGTGCCCTGATAGCCGCTAGGAAAAACGAGCAGTACTTC
few,TRBD2,TRBV18,TRBJ2-7,CASSPSGSGEQYF,TGTGCCAGCTCACCTAGCGGGAGTGGCGAGCAGTACTTC